The clone carrying this T cell receptor (beta chain) showed up many times. The CDR3 has 14 amino acids. Germline values: CDR1 KGHDR, CDR2 SFDVKD. The V end was cut by 3 bases, the J end by 8 bases, with 13 bases between. Using its own MiXCR run on the RT-PCR reads, TCRdb lists one record per CDR3 protein. The table includes more than 550,000 distinct CDR3 sequences, 11% to 15% detected once. This chain connects TRBV24-1 to TRBJ2-1; maybe TRBD1 (6 bases). Sequencing was performed on memory CD4+ T cells from blood. The clonotype was recovered from a female donor in good health, serving as a healthy control. The CDR3 DNA follows: TGTGCCACCAGTGATCAGGGGTCGAGAGATGAGCAGTTCTTC. Its translation: CATSDQGSRDEQFF.